Only one count was recorded for the clone carrying this T cell receptor (beta chain). Looked up from germline, CDR1 is PRHDT and CDR2 is FYEKMQ (reference sequence). Between the trimmed V and J ends, which lost 5 bases and 1 base, there was a span of 16 bases. The CDR3 consists of 16 residues. These data are taken from a study of T cells in Graves' hyperthyroidism and ophthalmopathy. Across the study: Peripheral blood sampling occurred at initial diagnosis, before any treatment.

The blood sample was taken at first hyperthyroidism diagnosis, before any ophthalmopathy symptoms. What was amplified from RNA transcripts were TCR beta CDR3 regions. HTBI primers were employed in a first-round RT-PCR of the TCR CDR3. TCRdb passed the multiplex PCR reads through MiXCR, listing each CDR3 protein once. The sample lists 300,000 to 450,000 distinct CDR3 sequences, 13% seen once, with around 21% in the top ten. Material: blood. The gene calls are TRBV13 and TRBJ2-3, with D perhaps matching TRBD1 or TRBD2 (6 bases each). The receptor's source is a young man with Graves' hyperthyroidism that later progressed to Graves' ophthalmopathy. CDR3 residues: CASSQRGETRTDTQYF. The DNA of the CDR3 is TGTGCCAGCAGCCAGAGGGGGGAGACCCGCACAGATACGCAGTATTTT.